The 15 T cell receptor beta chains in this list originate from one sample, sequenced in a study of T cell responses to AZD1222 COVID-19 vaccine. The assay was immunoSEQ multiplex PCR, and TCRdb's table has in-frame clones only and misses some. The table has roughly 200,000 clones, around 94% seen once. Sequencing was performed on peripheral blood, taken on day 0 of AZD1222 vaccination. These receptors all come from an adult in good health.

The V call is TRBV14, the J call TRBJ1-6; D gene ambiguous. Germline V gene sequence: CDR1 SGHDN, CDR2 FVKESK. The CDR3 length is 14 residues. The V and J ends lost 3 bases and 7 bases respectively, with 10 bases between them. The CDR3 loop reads CASSHETPNSPLHF. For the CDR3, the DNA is TGTGCCAGCAGCCACGAGACACCGAATTCACCCCTCCACTTT.

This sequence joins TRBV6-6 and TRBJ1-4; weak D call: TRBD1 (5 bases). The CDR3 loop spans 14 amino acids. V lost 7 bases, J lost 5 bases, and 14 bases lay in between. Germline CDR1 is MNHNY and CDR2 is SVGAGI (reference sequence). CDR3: CASIPTRQNEKLFF. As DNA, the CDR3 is TGTGCCAGCATCCCAACCAGACAGAATGAAAAACTGTTTTTT.

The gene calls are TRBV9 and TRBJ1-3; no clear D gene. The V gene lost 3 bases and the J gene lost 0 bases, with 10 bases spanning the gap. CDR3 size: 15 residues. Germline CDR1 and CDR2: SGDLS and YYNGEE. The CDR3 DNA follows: TGTGCCAGCAGCGCAACCGGGGACTCTGGAAACACCATATATTTT. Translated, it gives CASSATGDSGNTIYF.

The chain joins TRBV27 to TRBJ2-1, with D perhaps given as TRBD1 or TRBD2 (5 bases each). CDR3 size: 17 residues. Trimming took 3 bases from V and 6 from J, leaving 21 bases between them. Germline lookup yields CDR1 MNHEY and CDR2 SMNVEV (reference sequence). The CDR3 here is CASSLIFRTYGGNEQFF. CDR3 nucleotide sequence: TGTGCCAGCAGTTTGATTTTTCGGACCTATGGGGGCAATGAGCAGTTCTTC.

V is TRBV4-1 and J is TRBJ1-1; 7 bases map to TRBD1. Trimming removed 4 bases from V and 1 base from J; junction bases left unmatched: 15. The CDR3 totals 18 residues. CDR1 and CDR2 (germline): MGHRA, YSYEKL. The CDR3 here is CASSPGPRDSGSNTEAFF. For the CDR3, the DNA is TGCGCCAGCAGCCCCGGGCCCCGGGACAGCGGATCGAACACTGAAGCTTTCTTT.

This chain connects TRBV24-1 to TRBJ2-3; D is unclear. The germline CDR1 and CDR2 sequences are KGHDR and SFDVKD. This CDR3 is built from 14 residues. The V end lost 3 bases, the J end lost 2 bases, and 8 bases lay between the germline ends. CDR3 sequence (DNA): TGTGCCACCAGTGATGTAGGAGACACAGATACGCAGTATTTT. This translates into CATSDVGDTDTQYF.

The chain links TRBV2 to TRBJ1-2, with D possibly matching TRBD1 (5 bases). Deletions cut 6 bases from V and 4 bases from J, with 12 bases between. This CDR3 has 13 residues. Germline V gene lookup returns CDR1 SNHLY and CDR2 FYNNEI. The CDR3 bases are TGTGCCAGCAGCCAGACAGCCTCCTATGGCTACACCTTC. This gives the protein CASSQTASYGYTF.

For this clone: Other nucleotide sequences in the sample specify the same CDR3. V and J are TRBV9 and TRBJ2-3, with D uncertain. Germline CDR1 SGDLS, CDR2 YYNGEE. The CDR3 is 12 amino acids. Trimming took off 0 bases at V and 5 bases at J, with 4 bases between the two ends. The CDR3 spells CASSVGGDTQYF. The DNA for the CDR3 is TGTGCCAGCAGCGTAGGTGGAGATACGCAGTATTTT. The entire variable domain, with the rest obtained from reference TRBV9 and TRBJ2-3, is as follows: DSGVTQTPKHLITATGQRVTLRCSPRSGDLSVYWYQQSLDQGLQFLIQYYNGEERAKGNILERFSAQQFPDLHSELNLSSLELGDSALYFCASSVGGDTQYFGPGTRLTVL.

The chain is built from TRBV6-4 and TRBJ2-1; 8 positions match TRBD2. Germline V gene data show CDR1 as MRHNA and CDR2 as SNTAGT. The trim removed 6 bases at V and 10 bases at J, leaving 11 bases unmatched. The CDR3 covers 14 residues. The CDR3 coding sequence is TGTGCCAGCAGCCCGGGACTAGTTCGTGGAGAGCAGTTCTTC. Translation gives CASSPGLVRGEQFF.

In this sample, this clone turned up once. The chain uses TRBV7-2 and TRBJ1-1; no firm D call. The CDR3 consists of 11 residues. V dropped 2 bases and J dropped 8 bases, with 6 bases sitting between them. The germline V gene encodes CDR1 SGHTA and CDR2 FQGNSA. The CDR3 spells CASSLRSEAFF. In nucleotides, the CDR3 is TGTGCCAGCAGCTTACGGTCGGAAGCTTTCTTT.

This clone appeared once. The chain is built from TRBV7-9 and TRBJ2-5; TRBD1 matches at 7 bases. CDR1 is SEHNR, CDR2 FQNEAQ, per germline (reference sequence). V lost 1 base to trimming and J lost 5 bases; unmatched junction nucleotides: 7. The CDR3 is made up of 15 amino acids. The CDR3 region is CASSLVGQGEETQYF. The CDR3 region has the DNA TGTGCCAGCAGCTTAGTTGGGCAGGGGGAGGAGACCCAGTACTTC.

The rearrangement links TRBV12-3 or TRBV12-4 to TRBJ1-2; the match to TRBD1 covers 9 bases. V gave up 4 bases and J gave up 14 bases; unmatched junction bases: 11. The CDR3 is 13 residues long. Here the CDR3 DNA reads TGTGCCAGCAGTTCTTACGACAGGGGGTCTCATACCTTC. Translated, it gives CASSSYDRGSHTF.

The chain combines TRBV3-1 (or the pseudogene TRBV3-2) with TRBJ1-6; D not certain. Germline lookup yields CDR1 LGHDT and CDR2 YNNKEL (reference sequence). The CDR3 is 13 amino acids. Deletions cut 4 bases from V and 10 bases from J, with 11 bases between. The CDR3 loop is CASSPVEESPLHF. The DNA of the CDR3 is TGTGCCAGCAGCCCGGTGGAGGAGTCACCCCTCCACTTT.

The CDR3 nucleotides are TGCGCCAGCAGCTTGGGAGGGACAGTGGGACAGCCCCAGCATTTT. As protein: CASSLGGTVGQPQHF. This chain uses TRBV5-1 with TRBJ1-5, with TRBD1 matching 7 bases. V lost 0 bases and J lost 7; bases outside the gene matches: 7. Germline CDR1 is SGHRS and CDR2 is YFSETQ. This CDR3 comprises 15 residues.

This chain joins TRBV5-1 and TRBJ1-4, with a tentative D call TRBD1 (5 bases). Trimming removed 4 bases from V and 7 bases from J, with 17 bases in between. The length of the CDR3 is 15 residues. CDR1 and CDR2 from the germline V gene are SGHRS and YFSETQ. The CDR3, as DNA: TGCGCCAGCAGCGTAGGGACCGCAGGTAGTGAAAAACTGTTTTTT. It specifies CASSVGTAGSEKLFF.